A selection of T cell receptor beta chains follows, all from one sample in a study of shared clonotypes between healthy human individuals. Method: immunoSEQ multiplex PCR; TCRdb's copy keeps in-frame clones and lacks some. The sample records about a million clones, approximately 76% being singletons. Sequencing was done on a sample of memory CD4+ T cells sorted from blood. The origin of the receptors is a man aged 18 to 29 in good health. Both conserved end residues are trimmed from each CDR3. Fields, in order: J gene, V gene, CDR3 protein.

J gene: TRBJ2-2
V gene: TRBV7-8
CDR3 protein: ASSSPIRLNTGELF

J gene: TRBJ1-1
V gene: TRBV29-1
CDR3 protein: SVATGKNTEAF

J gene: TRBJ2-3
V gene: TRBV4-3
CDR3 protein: ASSQDSTSGTDTQY

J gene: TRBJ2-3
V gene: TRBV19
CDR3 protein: ASSIETDTQY

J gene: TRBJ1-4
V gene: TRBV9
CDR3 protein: ASSMSGRDEKLF

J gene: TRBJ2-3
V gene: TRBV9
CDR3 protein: ASSGSAGGPDTQY

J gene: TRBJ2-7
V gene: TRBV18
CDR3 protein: ASSPPGRGHEQY

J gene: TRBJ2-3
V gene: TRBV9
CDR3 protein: ASSGGPTDTQY

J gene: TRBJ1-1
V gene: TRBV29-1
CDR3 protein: SVVVTANTEAF

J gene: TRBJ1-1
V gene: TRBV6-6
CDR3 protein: ASSTGGKGAEAF

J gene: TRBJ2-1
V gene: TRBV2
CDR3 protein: ASIPTSGGFNEQF

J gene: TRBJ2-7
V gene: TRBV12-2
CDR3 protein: ASRVLAGGRLSYEQY

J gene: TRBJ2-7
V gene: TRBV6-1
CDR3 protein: ASSGGSGYEQY

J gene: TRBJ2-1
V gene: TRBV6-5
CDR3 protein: ASSSASGGASEQF

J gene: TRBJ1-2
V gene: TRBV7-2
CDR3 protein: ASSPTTANYGYT

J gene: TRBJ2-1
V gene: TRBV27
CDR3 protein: ASRGGKQTAQNEQF

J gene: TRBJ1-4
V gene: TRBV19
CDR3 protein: ASSKTGDQYEKLF

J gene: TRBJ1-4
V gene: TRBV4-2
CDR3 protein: ASSQAAGIADEKLF

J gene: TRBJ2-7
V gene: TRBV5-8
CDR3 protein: ASSLRQGGNEQY

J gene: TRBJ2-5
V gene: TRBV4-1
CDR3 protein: ASSQETSVKTQY

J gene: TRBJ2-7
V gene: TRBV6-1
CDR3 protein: ASRGSGGTYEQY

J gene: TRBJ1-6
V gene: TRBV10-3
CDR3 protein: AISGGVIHNSPLH

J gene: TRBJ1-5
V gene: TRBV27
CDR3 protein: ASSFNRGPNQPQH

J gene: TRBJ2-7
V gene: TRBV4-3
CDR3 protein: ASSKGGDFYEQY

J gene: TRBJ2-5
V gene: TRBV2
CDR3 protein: ASSTLVAGPETQY

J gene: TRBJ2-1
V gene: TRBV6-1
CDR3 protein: ASSVMGNGYNEQF

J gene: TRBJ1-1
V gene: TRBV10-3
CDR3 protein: AIRGRVGTEAF

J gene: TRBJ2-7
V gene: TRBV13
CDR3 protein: ASSGGQGREQY

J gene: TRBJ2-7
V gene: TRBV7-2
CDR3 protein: ASSLTRGAGQGDYEQY

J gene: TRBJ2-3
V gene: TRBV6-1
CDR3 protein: ASSEAQTTSTDTQY

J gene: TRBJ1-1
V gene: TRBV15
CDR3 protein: ATSRDPGGTEAF

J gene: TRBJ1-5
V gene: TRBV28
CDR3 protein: ASSLSFGQGGRIGNQPQH

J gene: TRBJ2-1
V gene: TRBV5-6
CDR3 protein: ASSLFNRGPYNEQF

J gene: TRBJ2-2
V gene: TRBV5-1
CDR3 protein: ASRQDGHTGELF

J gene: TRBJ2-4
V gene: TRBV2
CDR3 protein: ASSTGPLGNIQY

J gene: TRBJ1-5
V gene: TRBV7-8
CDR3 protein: ASSLRGQPQH

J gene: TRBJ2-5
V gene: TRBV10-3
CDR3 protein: AISESEGRETQY